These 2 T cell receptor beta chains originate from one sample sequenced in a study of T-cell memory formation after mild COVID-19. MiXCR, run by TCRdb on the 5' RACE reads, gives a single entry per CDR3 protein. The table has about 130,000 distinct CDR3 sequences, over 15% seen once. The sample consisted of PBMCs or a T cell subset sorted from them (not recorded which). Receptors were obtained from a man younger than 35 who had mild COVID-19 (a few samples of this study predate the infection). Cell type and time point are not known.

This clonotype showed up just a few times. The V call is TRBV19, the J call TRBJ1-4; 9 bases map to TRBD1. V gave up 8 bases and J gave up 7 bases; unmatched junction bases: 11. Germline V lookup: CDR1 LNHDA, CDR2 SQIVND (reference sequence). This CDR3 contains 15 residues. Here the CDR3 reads CASALPGQGSEKLFF. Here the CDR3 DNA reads TGTGCCAGTGCACTTCCGGGACAGGGATCTGAAAAACTGTTTTTT.

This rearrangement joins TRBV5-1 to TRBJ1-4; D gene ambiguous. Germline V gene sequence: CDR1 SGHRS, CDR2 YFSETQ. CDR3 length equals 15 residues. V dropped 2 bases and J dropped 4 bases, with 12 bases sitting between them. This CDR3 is CASSFGGSNNEKLFF. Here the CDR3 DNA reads TGCGCCAGCAGCTTCGGAGGGAGCAATAATGAAAAACTGTTTTTT.